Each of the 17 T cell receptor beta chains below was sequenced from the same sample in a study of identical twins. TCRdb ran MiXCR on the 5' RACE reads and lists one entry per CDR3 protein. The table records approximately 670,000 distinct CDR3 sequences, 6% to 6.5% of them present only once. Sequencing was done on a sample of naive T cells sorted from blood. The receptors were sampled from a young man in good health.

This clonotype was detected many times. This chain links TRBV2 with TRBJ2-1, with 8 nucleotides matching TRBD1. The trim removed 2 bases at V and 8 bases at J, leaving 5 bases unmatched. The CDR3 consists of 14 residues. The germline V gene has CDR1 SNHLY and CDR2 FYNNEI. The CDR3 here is CASSETSGGYEQFF. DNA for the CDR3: TGTGCCAGCAGTGAAACTTCAGGGGGCTATGAGCAGTTCTTC.

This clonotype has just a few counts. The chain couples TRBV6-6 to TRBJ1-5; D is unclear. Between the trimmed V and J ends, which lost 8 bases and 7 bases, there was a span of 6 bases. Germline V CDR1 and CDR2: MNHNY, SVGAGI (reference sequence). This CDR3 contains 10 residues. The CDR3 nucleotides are TGTGCCAGCTCCGCCCAGCCCCAGCATTTT. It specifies CASSAQPQHF.

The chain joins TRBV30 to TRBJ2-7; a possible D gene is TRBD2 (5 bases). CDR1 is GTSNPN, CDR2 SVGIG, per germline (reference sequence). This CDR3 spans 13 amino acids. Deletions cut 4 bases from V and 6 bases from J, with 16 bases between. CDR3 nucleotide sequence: TGTGCCTGGACCCACGGGGAGATGGGCGAGCAGTACGTC. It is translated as CAWTHGEMGEQYV.

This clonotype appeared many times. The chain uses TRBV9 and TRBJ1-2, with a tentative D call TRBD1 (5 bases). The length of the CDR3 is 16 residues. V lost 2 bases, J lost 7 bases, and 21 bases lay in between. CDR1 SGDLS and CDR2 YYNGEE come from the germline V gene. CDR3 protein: CASSVTPRTGVGGYTF. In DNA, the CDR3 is TGTGCCAGCAGCGTCACCCCCCGGACGGGGGTGGGTGGCTACACCTTC.

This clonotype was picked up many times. The CDR3 nucleotides are TGTGCCAGCAGCAGAACTAGCGCCACCTACAATGAGCAGTTCTTC. The encoded protein is CASSRTSATYNEQFF. The rearrangement uses TRBV9 and TRBJ2-1, with 7 positions matching TRBD2. Germline V gene data show CDR1 as SGDLS and CDR2 as YYNGEE. The CDR3 loop spans 15 amino acids. The V gene end was trimmed by 4 bases and the J gene end by 2 bases; junction bases not matched to a gene: 6.

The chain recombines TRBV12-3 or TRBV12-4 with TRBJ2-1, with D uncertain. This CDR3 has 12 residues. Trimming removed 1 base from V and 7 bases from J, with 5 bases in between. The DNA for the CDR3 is TGTGCCAGCAGTTTAGTAATAAATGAGCAGTTCTTC. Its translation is CASSLVINEQFF.

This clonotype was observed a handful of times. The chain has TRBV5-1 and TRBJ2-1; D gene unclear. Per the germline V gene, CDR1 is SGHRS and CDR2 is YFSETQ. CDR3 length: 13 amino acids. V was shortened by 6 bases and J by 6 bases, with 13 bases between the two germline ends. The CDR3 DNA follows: TGCGCCAGCAAGGCCCTCTTTGGCAATGAGCAGTTCTTC. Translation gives CASKALFGNEQFF.

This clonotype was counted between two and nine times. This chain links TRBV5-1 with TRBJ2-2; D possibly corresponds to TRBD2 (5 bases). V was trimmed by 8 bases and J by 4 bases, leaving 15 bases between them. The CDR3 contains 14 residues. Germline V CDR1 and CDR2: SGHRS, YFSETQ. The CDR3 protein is CASLGSGGTGELFF. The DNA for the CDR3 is TGCGCCAGTTTGGGAAGCGGTGGCACCGGGGAGCTGTTTTTT. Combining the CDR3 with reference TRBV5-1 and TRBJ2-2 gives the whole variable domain KAGVTQTPRYLIKTRGQQVTLSCSPISGHRSVSWYQQTPGQGLQFLFEYFSETQRNKGNFPGRFSGRQFSNSRSEMNVSTLELGDSALYLCASLGSGGTGELFFGEGSRLTVL.

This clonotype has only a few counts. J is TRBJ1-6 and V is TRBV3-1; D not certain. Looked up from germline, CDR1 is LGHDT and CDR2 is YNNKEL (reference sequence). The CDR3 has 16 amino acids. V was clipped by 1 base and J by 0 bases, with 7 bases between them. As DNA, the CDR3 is TGTGCCAGCAGCCAAGCGGTGAGCTCCTATAATTCACCCCTCCACTTT. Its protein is CASSQAVSSYNSPLHF. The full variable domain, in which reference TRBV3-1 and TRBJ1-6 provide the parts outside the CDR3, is DTAVSQTPKYLVTQMGNDKSIKCEQNLGHDTMYWYKQDSKKFLKIMFSYNNKELIINETVPNRFSPKSPDKAHLNLHINSLELGDSAVYFCASSQAVSSYNSPLHFGNGTRLTVT.

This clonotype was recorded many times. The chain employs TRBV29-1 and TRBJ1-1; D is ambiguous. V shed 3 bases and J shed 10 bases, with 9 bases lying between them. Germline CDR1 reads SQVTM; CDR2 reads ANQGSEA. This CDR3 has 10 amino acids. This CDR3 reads CSVEESSAFF. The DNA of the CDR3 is TGCAGCGTTGAGGAGAGTTCAGCTTTCTTT.

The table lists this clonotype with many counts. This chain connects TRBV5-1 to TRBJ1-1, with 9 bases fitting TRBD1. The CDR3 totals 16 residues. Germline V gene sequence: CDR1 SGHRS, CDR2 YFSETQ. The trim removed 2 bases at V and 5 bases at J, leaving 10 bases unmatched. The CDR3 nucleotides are TGCGCCAGCAGCTTTACCCAAGGACAGGGGAAGACTGAAGCTTTCTTT. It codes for CASSFTQGQGKTEAFF.

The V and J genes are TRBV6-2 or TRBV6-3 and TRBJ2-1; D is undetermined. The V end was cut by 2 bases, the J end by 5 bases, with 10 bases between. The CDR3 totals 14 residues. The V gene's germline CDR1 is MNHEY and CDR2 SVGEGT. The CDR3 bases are TGTGCCAGCAGTTACCGGGCTGTTAACAATGAGCAGTTCTTC. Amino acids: CASSYRAVNNEQFF.

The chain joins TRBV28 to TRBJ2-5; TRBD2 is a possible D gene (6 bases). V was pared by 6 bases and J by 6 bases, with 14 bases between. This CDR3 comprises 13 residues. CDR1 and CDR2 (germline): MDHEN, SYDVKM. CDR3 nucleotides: TGTGCCAGCAGCCGCCAGGCGGGGAAGACCCAGTACTTC. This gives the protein CASSRQAGKTQYF.

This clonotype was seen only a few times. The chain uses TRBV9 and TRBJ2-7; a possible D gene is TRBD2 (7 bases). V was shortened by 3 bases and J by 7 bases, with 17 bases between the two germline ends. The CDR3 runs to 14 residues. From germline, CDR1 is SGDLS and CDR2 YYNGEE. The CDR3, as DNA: TGTGCCAGCAGCGCCCCACATGAGGGGGGGGAGCAGTACTTC. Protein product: CASSAPHEGGEQYF.

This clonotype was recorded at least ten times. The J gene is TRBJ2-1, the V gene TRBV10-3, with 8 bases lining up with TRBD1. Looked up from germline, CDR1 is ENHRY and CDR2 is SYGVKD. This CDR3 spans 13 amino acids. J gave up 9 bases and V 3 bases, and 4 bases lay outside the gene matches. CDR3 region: CAISDGQGREQFF. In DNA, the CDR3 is TGTGCCATCAGTGACGGACAGGGCCGTGAGCAGTTCTTC.

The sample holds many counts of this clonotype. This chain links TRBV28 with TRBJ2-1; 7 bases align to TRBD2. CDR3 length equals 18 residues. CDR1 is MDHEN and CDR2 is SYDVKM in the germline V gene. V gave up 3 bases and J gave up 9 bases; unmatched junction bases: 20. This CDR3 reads CASSFIGQGLGLGIEQFF. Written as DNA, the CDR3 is TGTGCCAGCAGTTTTATAGGGCAAGGACTAGGCCTGGGAATTGAGCAGTTCTTC.

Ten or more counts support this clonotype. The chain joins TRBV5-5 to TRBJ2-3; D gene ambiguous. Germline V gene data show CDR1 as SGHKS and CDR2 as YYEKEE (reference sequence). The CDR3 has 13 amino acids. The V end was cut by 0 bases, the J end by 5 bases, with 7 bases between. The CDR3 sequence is CASSLENVDTQYF. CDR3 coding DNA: TGTGCCAGCAGCTTGGAAAACGTAGATACGCAGTATTTT.